This T cell receptor beta chain comes out of a study of tumor-infiltrating lymphocytes in localized non-small cell lung cancer. Study-wide context: Tumor tissue and non-adjacent uninvolved lung came from each patient.

Findings of the study overall: Only some patients had TCR sequencing, depending on available tissue.

The ends were cut back, 0 bases at V and 4 bases at J, with 9 bases in the middle. The CDR3 is 14 amino acids. Germline CDR1 and CDR2: LNHDA and SQIVND (reference sequence). Measured with immunoSEQ multiplex PCR; TCRdb has only the in-frame clones, and not every one. The sample has some 13,000 clones, 68% seen once. In the case of this clone: Its cognate antigen is unknown.

The receptor comes from a human donor with non-small cell lung cancer. The chain couples TRBV19 to TRBJ1-1; D remains unclear. Input material: uninvolved lung tissue not adjacent to the tumor. The CDR3 region has the DNA TGTGCCAGTAGTATAGACGGGCTGAGCACTGAAGCTTTCTTT. This gives the protein CASSIDGLSTEAFF.